Listed here are 8 T cell receptor beta chains from one sample, sequenced in a study of T cell changes during pregnancy in multiple sclerosis. Only in-frame clones appear in the TCRdb table, and some are missing; sequencing was by immunoSEQ multiplex PCR. The data show around 67,000 clones, around 93% seen once. Sequences were derived from peripheral blood, sampled in the first trimester of pregnancy. The receptors were sampled from a female donor with multiple sclerosis, enrolled in a pregnancy study.

The V call is TRBV9, the J call TRBJ2-1; TRBD2 agrees at 9 bases. CDR1 and CDR2 (germline): SGDLS, YYNGEE. With V trimmed by 3 bases and J by 8 bases, 9 bases remained unmatched. The CDR3 runs to 15 residues. The CDR3 is CASSDTGTSIDEQFF. The CDR3 DNA reads as TGTGCCAGCAGCGACACCGGGACTAGCATCGATGAGCAGTTCTTC.

The rearrangement joins TRBV25-1 to TRBJ2-7, with 10 bases matching TRBD1. J was trimmed by 5 bases and V by 3 bases; bases with no gene match: 4. Germline V gene sequence: CDR1 MGHDK, CDR2 SYGVNS. This CDR3 has 14 residues. CDR3 sequence reads: CASSERDRGDEQYF. CDR3 coding DNA: TGTGCCAGCAGTGAGCGGGACAGGGGTGACGAGCAGTACTTC.

This clone appeared a single time. This sequence joins TRBV9 and TRBJ2-1; D might be TRBD2 (6 bases). The CDR3 is made up of 14 amino acids. Germline-derived CDR1 and CDR2 are SGDLS and YYNGEE. Deletions cut 7 bases from V and 0 bases from J, with 11 bases between. The CDR3 is CASSGTHSYNEQFF. The CDR3 DNA sequence: TGTGCCAGCTCCGGGACTCACTCCTACAATGAGCAGTTCTTC.

V gene TRBV7-9 combines with J gene TRBJ2-1; 10 positions agree with TRBD2. The germline V gene encodes CDR1 SEHNR and CDR2 FQNEAQ (reference sequence). This CDR3 spans 16 amino acids. The ends lost 5 bases at V and 0 bases at J; junction bases unmatched: 4. The chain's CDR3 is CASSPLAGGSYNEQFF. CDR3 sequence (DNA): TGTGCCAGCAGCCCCTTAGCGGGAGGCTCCTACAATGAGCAGTTCTTC.

The chain combines TRBV21-1 with TRBJ2-1; the D call of TRBD2 is as the table states it, not checked on the DNA. TRBV21-1 has pseudogene status. The CDR3 spans 19 residues. The DNA of the CDR3 is TGTGCCAGCATCTCCAGCGGGCGGGAGGGCCATAGAGTCTACAATGAGCAGTTCTTC. Translation: CASISSGREGHRVYNEQFF.

The chain employs TRBV19 and TRBJ1-1; D remains unclear. CDR1 and CDR2 (germline): LNHDA, SQIVND (reference sequence). Between the trimmed V and J ends, which lost 3 bases and 5 bases, there was a span of 16 bases. This CDR3 region has 15 residues. This chain's CDR3 is CASSIGEGGKTEAFF. CDR3 in DNA: TGTGCCAGTAGTATTGGGGAGGGAGGGAAGACTGAAGCTTTCTTT.

This sequence joins TRBV5-4 and TRBJ2-3; 10 bases are a match to TRBD2. CDR1 is SGHNT and CDR2 is YYREEE in the germline V gene (reference sequence). This CDR3 region has 16 residues. V shed 4 bases and J 3 bases; nucleotides not matched to a gene: 8. The DNA for the CDR3 is TGTGCCAGCAGCCTGCCCCTAGCGGGAGTAACAGATACGCAGTATTTT. This translates into CASSLPLAGVTDTQYF.

V is TRBV13 and J is TRBJ2-6; D unresolved. The germline V and J ends were trimmed by 5 bases and 0 bases, with 14 bases remaining between them. The CDR3 runs to 17 residues. CDR1 is PRHDT, CDR2 FYEKMQ, per germline (reference sequence). CDR3 in DNA: TGTGCCAGCAGCACCCGCGCGGCTGGCTCTGGGGCCAACGTCCTGACTTTC. Its translation: CASSTRAAGSGANVLTF. Using reference TRBV13 and TRBJ2-6 for the parts outside the CDR3, the full variable domain is AAGVIQSPRHLIKEKRETATLKCYPIPRHDTVYWYQQGPGQDPQFLISFYEKMQSDKGSIPDRFSAQQFSDYHSELNMSSLELGDSALYFCASSTRAAGSGANVLTFGAGSRLTVL.